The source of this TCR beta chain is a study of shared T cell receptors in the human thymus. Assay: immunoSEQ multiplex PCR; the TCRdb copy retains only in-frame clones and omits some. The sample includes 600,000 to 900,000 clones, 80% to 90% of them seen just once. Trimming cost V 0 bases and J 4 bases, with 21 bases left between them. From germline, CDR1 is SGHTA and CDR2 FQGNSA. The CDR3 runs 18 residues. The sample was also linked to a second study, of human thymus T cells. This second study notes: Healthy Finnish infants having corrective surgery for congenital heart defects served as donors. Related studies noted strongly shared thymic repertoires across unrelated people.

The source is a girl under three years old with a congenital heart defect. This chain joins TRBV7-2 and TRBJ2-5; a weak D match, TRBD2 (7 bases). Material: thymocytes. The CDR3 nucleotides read TGTGCCAGCAGCTTAGCGCTATCTGGGGGGGGCGTAGGAGAGACCCAGTACTTC. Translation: CASSLALSGGGVGETQYF. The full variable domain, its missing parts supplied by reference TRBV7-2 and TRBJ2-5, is GAGVSQSPSNKVTEKGKDVELRCDPISGHTALYWYRQSLGQGLEFLIYFQGNSAPDKSGLPSDRFSAERTGGSVSTLTIQRTQQEDSAVYLCASSLALSGGGVGETQYFGPGTRLLVL.